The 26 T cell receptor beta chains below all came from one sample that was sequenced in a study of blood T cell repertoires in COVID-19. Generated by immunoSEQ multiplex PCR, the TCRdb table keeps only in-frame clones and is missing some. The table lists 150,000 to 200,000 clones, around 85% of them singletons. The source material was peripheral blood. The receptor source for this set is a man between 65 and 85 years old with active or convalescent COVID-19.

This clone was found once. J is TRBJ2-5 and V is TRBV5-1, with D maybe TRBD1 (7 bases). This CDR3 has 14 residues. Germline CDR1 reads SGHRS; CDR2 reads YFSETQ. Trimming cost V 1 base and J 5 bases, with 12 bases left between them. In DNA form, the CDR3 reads TGCGCCAGCAGCTTGCGGGACAGCGGGGAGACCCAGTACTTC. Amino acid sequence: CASSLRDSGETQYF. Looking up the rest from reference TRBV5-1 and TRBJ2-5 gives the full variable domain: KAGVTQTPRYLIKTRGQQVTLSCSPISGHRSVSWYQQTPGQGLQFLFEYFSETQRNKGNFPGRFSGRQFSNSRSEMNVSTLELGDSALYLCASSLRDSGETQYFGPGTRLLVL.

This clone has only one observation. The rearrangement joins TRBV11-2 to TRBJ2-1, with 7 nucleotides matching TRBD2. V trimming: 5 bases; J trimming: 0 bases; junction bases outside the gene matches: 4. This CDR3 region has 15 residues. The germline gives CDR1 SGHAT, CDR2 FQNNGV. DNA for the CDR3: TGTGCCAGCAGCAGAGCGGGGAGCTCCTACAATGAGCAGTTCTTC. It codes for CASSRAGSSYNEQFF. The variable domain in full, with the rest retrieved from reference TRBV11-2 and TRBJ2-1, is EAGVAQSPRYKIIEKRQSVAFWCNPISGHATLYWYQQILGQGPKLLIQFQNNGVVDDSQLPKDRFSAERLKGVDSTLKIQPAKLEDSAVYLCASSRAGSSYNEQFFGPGTRLTVL.

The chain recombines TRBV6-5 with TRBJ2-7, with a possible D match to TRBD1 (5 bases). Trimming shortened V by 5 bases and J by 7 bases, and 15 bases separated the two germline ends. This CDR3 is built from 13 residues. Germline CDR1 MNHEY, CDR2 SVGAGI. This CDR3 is CASSHPAGLEQYF. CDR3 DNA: TGTGCCAGCAGTCACCCGGCAGGGTTGGAGCAGTACTTC.

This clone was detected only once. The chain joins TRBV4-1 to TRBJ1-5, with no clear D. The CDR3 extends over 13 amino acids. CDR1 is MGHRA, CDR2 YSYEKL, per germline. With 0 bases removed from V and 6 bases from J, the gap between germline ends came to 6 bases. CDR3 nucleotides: TGCGCCAGCAGCCAAGATATCGGTCAGCCCCAGCATTTT. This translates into CASSQDIGQPQHF.

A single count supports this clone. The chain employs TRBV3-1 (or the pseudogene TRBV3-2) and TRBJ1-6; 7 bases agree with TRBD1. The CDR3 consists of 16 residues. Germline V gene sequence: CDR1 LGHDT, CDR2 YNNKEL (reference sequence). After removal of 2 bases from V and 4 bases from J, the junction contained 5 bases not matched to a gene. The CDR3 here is CASSQRRTGYNSPLHF. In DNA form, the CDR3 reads TGTGCCAGCAGCCAACGGCGGACAGGTTATAATTCACCCCTCCACTTT.

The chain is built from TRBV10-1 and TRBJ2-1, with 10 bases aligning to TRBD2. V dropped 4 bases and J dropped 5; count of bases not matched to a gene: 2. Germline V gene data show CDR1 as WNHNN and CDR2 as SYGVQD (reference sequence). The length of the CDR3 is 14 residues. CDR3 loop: CASSGLAGNNEQFF. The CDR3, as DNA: TGCGCCAGCAGTGGACTAGCGGGTAACAATGAGCAGTTCTTC.

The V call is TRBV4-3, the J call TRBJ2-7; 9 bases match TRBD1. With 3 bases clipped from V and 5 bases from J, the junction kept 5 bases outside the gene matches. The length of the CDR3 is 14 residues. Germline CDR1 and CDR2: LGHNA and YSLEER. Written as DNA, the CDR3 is TGCGCCAGCAGCCACCGGGACAGGGATGACGAGCAGTACTTC. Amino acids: CASSHRDRDDEQYF.

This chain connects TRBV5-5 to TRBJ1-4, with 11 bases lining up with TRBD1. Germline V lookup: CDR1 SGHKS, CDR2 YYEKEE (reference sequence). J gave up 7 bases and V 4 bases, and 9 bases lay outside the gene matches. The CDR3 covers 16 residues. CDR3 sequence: CASSLWYGTGGEKLFF. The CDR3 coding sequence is TGTGCCAGCAGCCTCTGGTATGGGACAGGGGGTGAAAAACTGTTTTTT.

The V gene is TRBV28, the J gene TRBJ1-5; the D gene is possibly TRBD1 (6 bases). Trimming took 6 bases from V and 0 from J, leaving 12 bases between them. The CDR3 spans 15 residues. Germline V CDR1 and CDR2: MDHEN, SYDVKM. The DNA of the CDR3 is TGTGCCAGCAGCCAGACAGGATATAGCAATCAGCCCCAGCATTTT. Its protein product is CASSQTGYSNQPQHF.

Here the CDR3 DNA reads TGTGCCAGCAGTTTCCGGGACACCCGGATGACCCATGGTGGCTACACCTTC. Translating gives CASSFRDTRMTHGGYTF. This chain connects TRBV28 to TRBJ1-2; weak D call: TRBD1 (6 bases). V was cut by 3 bases and J by 7 bases, with 24 bases left in between. The CDR3 consists of 17 residues. Germline CDR1 and CDR2: MDHEN and SYDVKM.

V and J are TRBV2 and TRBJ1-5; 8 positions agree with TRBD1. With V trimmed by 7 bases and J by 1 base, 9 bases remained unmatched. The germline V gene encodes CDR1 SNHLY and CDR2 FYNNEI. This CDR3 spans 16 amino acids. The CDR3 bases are TGTGCCAGCACCCGGACCGGACAGGGAAGCAATCAGCCCCAGCATTTT. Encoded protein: CASTRTGQGSNQPQHF. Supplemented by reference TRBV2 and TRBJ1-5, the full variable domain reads EPEVTQTPSHQVTQMGQEVILRCVPISNHLYFYWYRQILGQKVEFLVSFYNNEISEKSEIFDDQFSVERPDGSNFTLKIRSTKLEDSAMYFCASTRTGQGSNQPQHFGDGTRLSIL.

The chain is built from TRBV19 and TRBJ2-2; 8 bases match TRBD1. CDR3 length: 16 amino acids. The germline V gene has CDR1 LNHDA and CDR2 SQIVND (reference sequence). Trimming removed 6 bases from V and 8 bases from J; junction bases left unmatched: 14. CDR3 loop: CASRSSRQGTAGELFF. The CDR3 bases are TGTGCCAGTAGGTCATCAAGACAGGGGACGGCTGGGGAGCTGTTTTTT.

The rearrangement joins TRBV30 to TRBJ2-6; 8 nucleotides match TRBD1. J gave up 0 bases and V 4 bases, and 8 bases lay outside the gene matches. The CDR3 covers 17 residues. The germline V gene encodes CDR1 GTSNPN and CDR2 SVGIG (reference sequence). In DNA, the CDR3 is TGTGCCTGGAAACGGGGACAGGAACACTCTGGGGCCAACGTCCTGACTTTC. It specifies CAWKRGQEHSGANVLTF.

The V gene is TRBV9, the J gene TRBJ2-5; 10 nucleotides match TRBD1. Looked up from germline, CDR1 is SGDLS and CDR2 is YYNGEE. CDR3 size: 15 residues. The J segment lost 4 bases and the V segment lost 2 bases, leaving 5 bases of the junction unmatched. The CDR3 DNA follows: TGTGCCAGCAGCGTCCGGGACAGGGGAGGAGAGACCCAGTACTTC. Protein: CASSVRDRGGETQYF.

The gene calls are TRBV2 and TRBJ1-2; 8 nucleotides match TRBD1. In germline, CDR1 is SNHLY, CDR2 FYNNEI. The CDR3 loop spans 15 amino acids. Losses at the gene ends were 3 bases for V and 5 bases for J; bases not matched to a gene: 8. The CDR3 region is CASSERTGIGYGYTF. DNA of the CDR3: TGTGCCAGCAGTGAGCGGACAGGGATAGGGTATGGCTACACCTTC.

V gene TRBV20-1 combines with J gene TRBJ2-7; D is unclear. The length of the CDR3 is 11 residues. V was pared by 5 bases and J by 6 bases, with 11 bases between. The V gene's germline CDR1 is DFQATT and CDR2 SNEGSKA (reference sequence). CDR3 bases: TGCAGTGCTGGCGAGGTCGGCGAGCAGTACTTC. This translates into CSAGEVGEQYF.

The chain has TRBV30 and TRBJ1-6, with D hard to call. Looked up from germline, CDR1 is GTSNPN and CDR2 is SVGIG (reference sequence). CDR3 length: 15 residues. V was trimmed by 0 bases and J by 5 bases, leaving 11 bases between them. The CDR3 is CAWSVRWADNSPLHF. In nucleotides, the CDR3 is TGTGCCTGGAGTGTCCGGTGGGCTGATAATTCACCCCTCCACTTT.

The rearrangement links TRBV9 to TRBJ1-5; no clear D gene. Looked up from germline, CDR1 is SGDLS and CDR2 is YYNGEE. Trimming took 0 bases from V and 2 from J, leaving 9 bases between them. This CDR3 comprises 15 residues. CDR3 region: CASSVGGLGNQPQHF. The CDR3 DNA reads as TGTGCCAGCAGCGTAGGAGGACTAGGCAATCAGCCCCAGCATTTT.

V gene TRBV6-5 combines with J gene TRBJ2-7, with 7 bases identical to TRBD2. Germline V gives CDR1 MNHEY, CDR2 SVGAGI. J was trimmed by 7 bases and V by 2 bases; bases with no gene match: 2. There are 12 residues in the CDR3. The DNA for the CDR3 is TGTGCCAGCAGTTACGGGAGGGAGGAGCAGTACTTC. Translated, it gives CASSYGREEQYF.

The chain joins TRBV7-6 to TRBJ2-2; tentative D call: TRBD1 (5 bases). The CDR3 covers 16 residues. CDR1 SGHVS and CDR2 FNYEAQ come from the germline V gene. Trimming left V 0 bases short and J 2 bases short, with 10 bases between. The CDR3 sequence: CASSLALQGNTGELFF. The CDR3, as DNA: TGTGCCAGCAGCTTAGCGCTGCAGGGTAACACCGGGGAGCTGTTTTTT.

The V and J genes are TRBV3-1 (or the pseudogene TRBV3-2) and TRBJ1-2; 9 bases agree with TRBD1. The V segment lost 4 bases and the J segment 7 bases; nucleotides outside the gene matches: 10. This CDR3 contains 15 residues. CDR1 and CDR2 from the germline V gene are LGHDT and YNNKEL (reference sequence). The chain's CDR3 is CASSLRGDREAGYTF. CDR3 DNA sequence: TGTGCCAGCAGCCTCCGAGGGGACAGGGAAGCTGGCTACACCTTC.

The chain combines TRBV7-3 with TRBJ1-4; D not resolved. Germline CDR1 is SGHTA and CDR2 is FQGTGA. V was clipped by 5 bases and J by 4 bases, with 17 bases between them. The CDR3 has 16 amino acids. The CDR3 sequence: CASSLALRAHNEKLFF. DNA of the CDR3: TGTGCCAGCAGCCTAGCTTTGAGGGCCCATAATGAAAAACTGTTTTTT.

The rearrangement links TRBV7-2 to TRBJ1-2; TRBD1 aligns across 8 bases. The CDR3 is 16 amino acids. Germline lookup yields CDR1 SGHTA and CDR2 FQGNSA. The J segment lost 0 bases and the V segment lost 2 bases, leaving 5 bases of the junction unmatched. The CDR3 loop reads CASSLKGQAPNYGYTF. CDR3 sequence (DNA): TGTGCCAGCAGCTTAAAGGGACAGGCTCCTAACTATGGCTACACCTTC.

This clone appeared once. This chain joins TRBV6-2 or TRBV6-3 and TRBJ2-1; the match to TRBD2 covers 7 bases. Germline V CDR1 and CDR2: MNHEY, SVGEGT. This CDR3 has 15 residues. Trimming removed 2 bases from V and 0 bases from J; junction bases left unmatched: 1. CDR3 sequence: CASSYREGSYNEQFF. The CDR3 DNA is TGTGCCAGCAGTTACAGGGAGGGCTCCTACAATGAGCAGTTCTTC.

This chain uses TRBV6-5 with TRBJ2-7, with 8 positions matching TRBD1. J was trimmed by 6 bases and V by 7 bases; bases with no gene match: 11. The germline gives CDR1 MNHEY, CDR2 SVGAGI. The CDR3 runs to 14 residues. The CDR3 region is CASTKGQVFGEQYF. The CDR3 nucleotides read TGTGCCAGCACCAAGGGACAGGTTTTTGGCGAGCAGTACTTC.

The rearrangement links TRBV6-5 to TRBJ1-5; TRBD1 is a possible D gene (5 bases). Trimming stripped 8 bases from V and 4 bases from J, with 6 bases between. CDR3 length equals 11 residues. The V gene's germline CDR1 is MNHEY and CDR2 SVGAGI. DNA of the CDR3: TGTGCCAGCGGGGGGAATCAGCCCCAGCATTTT. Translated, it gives CASGGNQPQHF.